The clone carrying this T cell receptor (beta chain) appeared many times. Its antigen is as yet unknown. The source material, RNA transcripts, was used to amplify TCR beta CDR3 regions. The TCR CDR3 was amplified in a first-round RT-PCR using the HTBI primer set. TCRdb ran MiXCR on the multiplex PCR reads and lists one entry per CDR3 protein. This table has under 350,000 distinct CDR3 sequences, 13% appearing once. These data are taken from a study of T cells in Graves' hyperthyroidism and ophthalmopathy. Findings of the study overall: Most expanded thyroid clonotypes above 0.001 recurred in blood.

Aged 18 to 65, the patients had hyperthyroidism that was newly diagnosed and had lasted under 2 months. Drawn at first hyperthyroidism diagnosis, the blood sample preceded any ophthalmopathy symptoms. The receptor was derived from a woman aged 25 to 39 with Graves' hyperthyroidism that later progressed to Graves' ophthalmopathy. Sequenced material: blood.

As DNA, the CDR3 is TGTGCCAGCAGCTTAAAAGGACAGGGAGGGGAGACCCAGTACTTC. Its protein is CASSLKGQGGETQYF. The J gene is TRBJ2-5, the V gene TRBV7-9, with a possible D match to TRBD1 (8 bases). This CDR3 has 15 amino acids. CDR1 SEHNR and CDR2 FQNEAQ come from the germline V gene (reference sequence). Trimming cost V 2 bases and J 5 bases, with 15 bases left between them.